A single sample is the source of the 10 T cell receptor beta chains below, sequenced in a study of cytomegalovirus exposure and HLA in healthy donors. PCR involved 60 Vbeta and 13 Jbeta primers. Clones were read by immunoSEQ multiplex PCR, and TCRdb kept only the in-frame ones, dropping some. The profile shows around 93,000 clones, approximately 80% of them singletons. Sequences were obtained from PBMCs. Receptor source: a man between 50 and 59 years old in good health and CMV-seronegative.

In DNA, the CDR3 is TGTGCCAGCAGCCCGGGAGTGGGCTGGAACACCGGGGAGCTGTTTTTT. Translated: CASSPGVGWNTGELFF. J is TRBJ2-2 and V is TRBV7-2; tentative D call: TRBD2 (6 bases). The length of the CDR3 is 16 residues. V shed 5 bases and J shed 1 base, with 14 bases lying between them. Germline CDR1 SGHTA, CDR2 FQGNSA.

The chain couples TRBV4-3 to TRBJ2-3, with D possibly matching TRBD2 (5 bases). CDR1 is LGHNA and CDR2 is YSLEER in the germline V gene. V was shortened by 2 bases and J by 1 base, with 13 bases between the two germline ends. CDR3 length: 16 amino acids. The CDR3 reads CASSQSSVVGTDTQYF. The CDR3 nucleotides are TGCGCCAGCAGCCAAAGTAGCGTAGTCGGCACAGATACGCAGTATTTT.

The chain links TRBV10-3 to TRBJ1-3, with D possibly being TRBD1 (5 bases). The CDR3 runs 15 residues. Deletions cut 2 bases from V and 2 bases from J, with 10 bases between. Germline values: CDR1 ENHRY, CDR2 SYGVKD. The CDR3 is CAISEGVGAGNTIYF. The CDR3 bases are TGTGCCATCAGTGAGGGTGTAGGGGCTGGAAACACCATATATTTT.

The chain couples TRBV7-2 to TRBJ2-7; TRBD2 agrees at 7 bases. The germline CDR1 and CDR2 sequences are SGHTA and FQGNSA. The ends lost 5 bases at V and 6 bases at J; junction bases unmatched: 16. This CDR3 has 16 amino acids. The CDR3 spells CASSLPGGRSLVEQYF. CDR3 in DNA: TGTGCCAGCAGCCTACCGGGCGGGAGAAGCCTCGTCGAGCAGTACTTC.

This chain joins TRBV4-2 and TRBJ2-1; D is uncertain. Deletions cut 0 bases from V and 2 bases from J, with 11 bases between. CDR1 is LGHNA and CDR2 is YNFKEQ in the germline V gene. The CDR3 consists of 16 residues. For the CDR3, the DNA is TGTGCCAGCAGCCAAGATAGAGGTCAACCCTACAATGAGCAGTTCTTC. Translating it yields CASSQDRGQPYNEQFF.

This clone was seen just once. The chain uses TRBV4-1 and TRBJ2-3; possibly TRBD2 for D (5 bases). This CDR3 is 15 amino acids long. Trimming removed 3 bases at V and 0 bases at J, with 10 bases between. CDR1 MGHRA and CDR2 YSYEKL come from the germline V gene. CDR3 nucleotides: TGCGCCAGCAGCCAGGAGGTAGAGAGCACAGATACGCAGTATTTT. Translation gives CASSQEVESTDTQYF.

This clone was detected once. The CDR3 protein is CASSGGPQETQYF. The DNA for the CDR3 is TGTGCCAGCAGCGGTGGGCCCCAAGAGACCCAGTACTTC. V gene TRBV7-3 combines with J gene TRBJ2-5; D is uncertain. CDR1 SGHTA and CDR2 FQGTGA come from the germline V gene. The CDR3 spans 13 residues. Trimming cost V 5 bases and J 1 base, with 8 bases left between them.

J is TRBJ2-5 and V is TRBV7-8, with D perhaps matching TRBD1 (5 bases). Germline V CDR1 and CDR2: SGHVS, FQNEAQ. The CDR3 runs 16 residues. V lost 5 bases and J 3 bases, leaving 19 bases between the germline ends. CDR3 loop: CASSLIGRRGKETQYF. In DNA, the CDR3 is TGTGCCAGCAGCCTCATAGGCCGTAGGGGTAAAGAGACCCAGTACTTC.

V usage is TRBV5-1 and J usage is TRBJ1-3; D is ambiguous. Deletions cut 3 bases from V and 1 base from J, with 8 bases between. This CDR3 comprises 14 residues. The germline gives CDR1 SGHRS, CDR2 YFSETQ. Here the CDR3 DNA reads TGCGCCAGCAGCTCGACGGAGTCTGGAAACACCATATATTTT. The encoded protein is CASSSTESGNTIYF.

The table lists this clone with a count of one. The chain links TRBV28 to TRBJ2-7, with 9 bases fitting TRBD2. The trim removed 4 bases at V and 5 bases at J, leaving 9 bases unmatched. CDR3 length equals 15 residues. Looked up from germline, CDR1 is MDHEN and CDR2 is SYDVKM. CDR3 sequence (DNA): TGTGCCAGCAGTTCCCCCCTAGCGGGAAAGGACGAGCAGTACTTC. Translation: CASSSPLAGKDEQYF.